This T cell receptor beta chain was profiled in a study of blood T cell repertoires in COVID-19. In the authors' workflow: By means of reference gene primer amplification, nucleated cell counts were estimated. Some clones are missing from TCRdb's copy, which holds only in-frame ones; the method was immunoSEQ multiplex PCR. For V, J and clone size, that table is used; D and trimming come from the DNA. The sample lists some 350,000 clones; 70% to 90% were seen once. The germline gives CDR1 KGHSH, CDR2 LQKENI. The CDR3 runs 15 residues. Losses at the gene ends were 3 bases for V and 1 base for J; bases not matched to a gene: 3.

What was sequenced was peripheral blood. The chain carries TRBV18 and TRBJ2-4; 7 nucleotides align to TRBD2. The sequence came from a woman aged 30 to 39 with COVID-19, enrolled during active disease. This CDR3 reads CASSPTSWAKNIQYF. DNA for the CDR3: TGTGCCAGCTCACCGACTAGCTGGGCCAAAAACATTCAGTACTTC.